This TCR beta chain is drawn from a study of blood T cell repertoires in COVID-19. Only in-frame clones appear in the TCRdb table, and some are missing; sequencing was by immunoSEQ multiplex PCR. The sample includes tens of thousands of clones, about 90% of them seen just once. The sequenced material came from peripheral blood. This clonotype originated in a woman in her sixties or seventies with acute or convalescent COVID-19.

In DNA form, the CDR3 reads TGTGCCATCAGTGGGGAGCGGGAGGACCGCTCCTTGGCGCAGTATTTT. Amino acid sequence: CAISGEREDRSLAQYF. The J gene is TRBJ2-3, the V gene TRBV10-3; 9 bases are shared with TRBD2. The germline V gene has CDR1 ENHRY and CDR2 SYGVKD. The CDR3 is made up of 16 amino acids. The J segment lost 10 bases and the V segment lost 4 bases, leaving 15 bases of the junction unmatched.